These 6 T cell receptor beta chains were all obtained from the same sample, sequenced in a study of siplizumab effects on memory and regulatory T cells. This table comes from immunoSEQ multiplex PCR, and its TCRdb copy is limited to in-frame clones, with some not included. Of 87,000 or so clones in the sample, 94% were seen once. Sample: non-Treg CD4+ T cells sorted from blood. These receptors came from a human donor in good health.

The V call is TRBV27, the J call TRBJ2-3, with D possibly matching TRBD2 (6 bases). The CDR3 contains 15 residues. Germline values: CDR1 MNHEY, CDR2 SMNVEV (reference sequence). The V end lost 11 bases, the J end lost 7 bases, and 25 bases lay between the germline ends. CDR3 sequence reads: CAAAPDSGDGNTQYF. DNA of the CDR3: TGTGCCGCAGCGCCGGATAGCGGCGATGGGAATACGCAGTATTTT.

This clone came up once. The V call is TRBV19, the J call TRBJ2-7; 7 bases fit TRBD1. With 0 bases clipped from V and 1 base from J, the junction kept 6 bases outside the gene matches. The CDR3 sequence is 16 residues long. Germline CDR1 is LNHDA and CDR2 is SQIVND (reference sequence). CDR3 protein: CASSIESGTASYEQYF. CDR3 DNA sequence: TGTGCCAGTAGTATAGAGTCCGGGACAGCATCCTACGAGCAGTACTTC.

The rearrangement uses TRBV19 and TRBJ1-4; 8 nucleotides align to TRBD1. The CDR3 has 15 residues. After removal of 8 bases from V and 0 bases from J, the junction contained 5 bases not matched to a gene. CDR1 LNHDA and CDR2 SQIVND come from the germline V gene (reference sequence). In DNA, the CDR3 is TGTGCCAGTGTAGACAGGGGAACAACTAATGAAAAACTGTTTTTT. Protein product: CASVDRGTTNEKLFF.

V gene TRBV2 combines with J gene TRBJ2-7, with D perhaps matching TRBD1 (5 bases). V was clipped by 10 bases and J by 6 bases, with 16 bases between them. This CDR3 contains 12 residues. In germline, CDR1 is SNHLY, CDR2 FYNNEI. The CDR3 here is CATRQLASEQYF. The CDR3 nucleotides are TGTGCCACCAGACAGTTGGCTTCCGAGCAGTACTTC.

This clone was seen once. This chain links TRBV7-2 with TRBJ2-1, with TRBD2 matching 8 bases. V trimming: 6 bases; J trimming: 1 base; junction bases outside the gene matches: 2. CDR1 SGHTA and CDR2 FQGNSA come from the germline V gene. The CDR3 consists of 14 residues. The CDR3 loop is CASSRGGSYNEQFF. The CDR3 coding sequence is TGTGCCAGCAGTCGCGGGGGGTCCTACAATGAGCAGTTCTTC. The whole variable domain, filled in from reference TRBV7-2 and TRBJ2-1, reads GAGVSQSPSNKVTEKGKDVELRCDPISGHTALYWYRQSLGQGLEFLIYFQGNSAPDKSGLPSDRFSAERTGGSVSTLTIQRTQQEDSAVYLCASSRGGSYNEQFFGPGTRLTVL.

The gene calls are TRBV11-1 and TRBJ1-1, with 7 bases identical to TRBD1. With 5 bases clipped from V and 11 bases from J, the junction kept 8 bases outside the gene matches. Germline lookup yields CDR1 SGHAT and CDR2 FQDESV (reference sequence). This CDR3 has 12 residues. The CDR3, as DNA: TGTGCCAGCAGCCCAGGGACAGTACGGGCTTTCTTT. Its translation: CASSPGTVRAFF.